The 9 T cell receptor beta chains in this list originate from one sample, sequenced in a study of blood T cell repertoires in COVID-19. Sequencing was performed with immunoSEQ multiplex PCR; in TCRdb, only in-frame clones are kept and a portion is missing. The repertoire holds about 290,000 clones, with around 89% as singletons. The sample was peripheral blood. The receptors were sampled from a middle-aged man with acute or convalescent COVID-19.

This clone was seen a single time. The chain combines TRBV24-1 with TRBJ2-7; tentatively, D is TRBD1 (6 bases). Germline CDR1 reads KGHDR; CDR2 reads SFDVKD. With 4 bases removed from V and 7 bases from J, the gap between germline ends came to 25 bases. The length of the CDR3 is 17 residues. CDR3 in amino acids: CATSDPGTSSPDIEQYF. In DNA form, the CDR3 reads TGTGCCACCAGTGACCCTGGGACATCGAGCCCCGACATTGAGCAGTACTTC.

This clone was counted only a few times. The chain links TRBV5-6 to TRBJ1-1; 7 nucleotides match TRBD1. CDR1 is SGHDT and CDR2 is YYEEEE in the germline V gene. The CDR3 contains 15 residues. V lost 4 bases, J lost 0 bases, and 6 bases stayed unmatched. The CDR3 DNA is TGTGCCAGCAGCCCCGCGGGACAGCTGAACACTGAAGCTTTCTTT. Translation gives CASSPAGQLNTEAFF. Full variable domain (remainder filled in from reference TRBV5-6 and TRBJ1-1): DAGVTQSPTHLIKTRGQQVTLRCSPKSGHDTVSWYQQALGQGPQFIFQYYEEEERQRGNFPDRFSGHQFPNYSSELNVNALLLGDSALYLCASSPAGQLNTEAFFGQGTRLTVV.

This chain uses TRBV3-1 (or the pseudogene TRBV3-2) with TRBJ1-3; D gene unclear. From germline, CDR1 is LGHDT and CDR2 YNNKEL (reference sequence). Trimming removed 2 bases from V and 1 base from J, with 12 bases in between. CDR3 size: 16 residues. DNA of the CDR3: TGTGCCAGCAGCCAACTCCTGGGGAGTTCTGGAAACACCATATATTTT. Its translation is CASSQLLGSSGNTIYF.

This clone was observed a few times. V gene TRBV7-6 combines with J gene TRBJ1-2; the match to TRBD1 covers 7 bases. This CDR3 spans 22 amino acids. Germline CDR1 SGHVS, CDR2 FNYEAQ. V shed 1 base, J shed 1 base, and the junction held 24 bases outside the gene matches. Here the CDR3 reads CASSLGGLPGQPFKSYNYGYTF. The CDR3 bases are TGTGCCAGCAGCTTAGGTGGATTACCGGGACAGCCCTTCAAATCTTATAACTATGGCTACACCTTC.

The chain carries TRBV29-1 and TRBJ2-2, with 8 nucleotides matching TRBD1. With 7 bases clipped from V and 7 bases from J, the junction kept 8 bases outside the gene matches. In germline, CDR1 is SQVTM, CDR2 ANQGSEA. The CDR3 loop spans 13 amino acids. The CDR3 sequence: CSAIDRGGGELFF. Written as DNA, the CDR3 is TGCAGCGCCATAGACAGGGGTGGCGGGGAGCTGTTTTTT.

V and J are TRBV9 and TRBJ1-1, with D uncertain. Looked up from germline, CDR1 is SGDLS and CDR2 is YYNGEE. V dropped 0 bases and J dropped 3 bases, with 12 bases sitting between them. The CDR3 spans 15 residues. The CDR3 DNA reads as TGTGCCAGCAGCGTAGAGCCTGGGCTGCACACTGAAGCTTTCTTT. Its translation: CASSVEPGLHTEAFF. Looking up the rest from reference TRBV9 and TRBJ1-1 gives the full variable domain: DSGVTQTPKHLITATGQRVTLRCSPRSGDLSVYWYQQSLDQGLQFLIQYYNGEERAKGNILERFSAQQFPDLHSELNLSSLELGDSALYFCASSVEPGLHTEAFFGQGTRLTVV.

The J gene is TRBJ2-2, the V gene TRBV12-5; D call uncertain. Germline CDR1 reads LGHNT; CDR2 reads FRNRAP. The CDR3 is 14 residues long. V lost 3 bases, J lost 4 bases, and 9 bases lay in between. CDR3 residues: CASGFRLGTGELFF. DNA for the CDR3: TGTGCTAGTGGTTTCCGACTGGGCACCGGGGAGCTGTTTTTT.

The chain recombines TRBV28 with TRBJ1-5; unclear D gene. The CDR3 consists of 17 residues. Germline V CDR1 and CDR2: MDHEN, SYDVKM. Trimming shortened V by 0 bases and J by 4 bases, and 16 bases separated the two germline ends. As DNA, the CDR3 is TGTGCCAGCAGTTTATGGGCTAGGCGAGTGCGGAATCAGCCCCAGCATTTT. It encodes CASSLWARRVRNQPQHF.

V gene TRBV5-1 combines with J gene TRBJ2-5, with TRBD1 matching 7 bases. The V gene end was trimmed by 3 bases and the J gene end by 4 bases; junction bases not matched to a gene: 9. Germline V gene lookup returns CDR1 SGHRS and CDR2 YFSETQ. The CDR3 has 15 amino acids. The CDR3 DNA sequence: TGCGCCAGCAGCTCCCGACAGGGTGGGGCAGAGACCCAGTACTTC. It is translated as CASSSRQGGAETQYF.